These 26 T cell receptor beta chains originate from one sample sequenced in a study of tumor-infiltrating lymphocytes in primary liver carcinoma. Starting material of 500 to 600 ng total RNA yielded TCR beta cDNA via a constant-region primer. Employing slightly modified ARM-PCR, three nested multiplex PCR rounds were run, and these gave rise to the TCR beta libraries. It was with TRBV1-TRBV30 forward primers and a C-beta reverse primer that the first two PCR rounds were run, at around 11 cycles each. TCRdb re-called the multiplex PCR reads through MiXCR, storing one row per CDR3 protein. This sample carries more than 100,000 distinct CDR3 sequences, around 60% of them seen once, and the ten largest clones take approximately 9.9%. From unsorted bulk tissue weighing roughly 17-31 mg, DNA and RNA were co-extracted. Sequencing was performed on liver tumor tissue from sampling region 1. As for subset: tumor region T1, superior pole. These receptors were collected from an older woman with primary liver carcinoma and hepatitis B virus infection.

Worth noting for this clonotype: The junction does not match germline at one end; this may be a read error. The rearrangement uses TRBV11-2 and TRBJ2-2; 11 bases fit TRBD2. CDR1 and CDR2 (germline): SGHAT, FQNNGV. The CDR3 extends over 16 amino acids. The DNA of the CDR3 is TGTGCCAGTAGCTACCGACTAGCGGGAAATGCGGGGGAGCCGTTTTTT. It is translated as CASSYRLAGNAGEPFF.

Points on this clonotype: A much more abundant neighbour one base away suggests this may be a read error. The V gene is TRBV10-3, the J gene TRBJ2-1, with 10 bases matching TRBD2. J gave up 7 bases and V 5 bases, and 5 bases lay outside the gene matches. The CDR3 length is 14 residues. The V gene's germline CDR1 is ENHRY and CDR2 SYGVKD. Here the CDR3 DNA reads TGTGCCATCAGTACCCTAGCGGGAGCGAATGAGCAGTTCTTC. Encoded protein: CAISTLAGANEQFF.

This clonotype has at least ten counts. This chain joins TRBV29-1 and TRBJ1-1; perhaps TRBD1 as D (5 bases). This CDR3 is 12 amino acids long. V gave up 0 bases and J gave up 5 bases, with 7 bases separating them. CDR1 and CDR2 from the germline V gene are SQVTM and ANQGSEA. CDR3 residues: CSVEEGGTEAFF. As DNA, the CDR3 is TGCAGCGTTGAAGAGGGGGGGACTGAAGCTTTCTTT.

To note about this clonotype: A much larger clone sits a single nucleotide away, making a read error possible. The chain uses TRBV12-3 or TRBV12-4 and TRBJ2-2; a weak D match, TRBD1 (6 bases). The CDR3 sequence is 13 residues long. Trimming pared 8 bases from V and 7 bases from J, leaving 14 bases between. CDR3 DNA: TGTGCCAGCGGGGGCTGGATGGACGGGGAGCTGTTTTTT. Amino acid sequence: CASGGWMDGELFF.

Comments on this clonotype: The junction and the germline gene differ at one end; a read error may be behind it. CDR3 region: CASSLGGPGRSSYNERFF. The DNA for the CDR3 is TGCGCCAGCAGCTTGGGGGGGCCAGGACGGAGCTCCTACAATGAGCGGTTCTTC. The J gene is TRBJ2-1, the V gene TRBV11-2; possibly TRBD2 for D (7 bases). The CDR3 contains 18 residues. Germline loops: CDR1 SGHAT, CDR2 FQNNGV.

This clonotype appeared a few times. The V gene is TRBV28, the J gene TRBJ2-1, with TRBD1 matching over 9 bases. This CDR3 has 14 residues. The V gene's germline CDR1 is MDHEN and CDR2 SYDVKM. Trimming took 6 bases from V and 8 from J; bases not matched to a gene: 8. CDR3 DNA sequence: TGTGCCAGCAGGTCGGGACAGGGAAAGGATGAGCAGTTCTTC. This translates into CASRSGQGKDEQFF.

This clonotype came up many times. CDR3 sequence: CSVYRGSTGELFF. The DNA of the CDR3 is TGCAGCGTCTACAGGGGAAGCACCGGGGAGCTGTTTTTT. The rearrangement joins TRBV29-1 to TRBJ2-2, with 7 bases identical to TRBD1. V lost 6 bases to trimming and J lost 4 bases; unmatched junction nucleotides: 5. CDR1 is SQVTM and CDR2 is ANQGSEA in the germline V gene. This CDR3 contains 13 residues.

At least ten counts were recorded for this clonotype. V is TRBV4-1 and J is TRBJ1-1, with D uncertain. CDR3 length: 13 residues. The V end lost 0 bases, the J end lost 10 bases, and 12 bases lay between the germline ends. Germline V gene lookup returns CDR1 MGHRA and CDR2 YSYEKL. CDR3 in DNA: TGCGCCAGCAGCCAAGAAACCCCCCCTCGAGCTTTCTTT. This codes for CASSQETPPRAFF.

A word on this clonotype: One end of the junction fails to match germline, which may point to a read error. CDR3 DNA sequence: TGTGCATGGAGTGTACAGTCAGGGAACAATCAGCCCCAGCATTTT. It translates to CAWSVQSGNNQPQHF. This sequence joins TRBV30 and TRBJ1-5, with D perhaps TRBD1 (5 bases). The CDR3 totals 15 residues. The germline V gene has CDR1 GTSNPN and CDR2 SVGIG (reference sequence).

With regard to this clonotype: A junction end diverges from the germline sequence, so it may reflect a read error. CDR3 sequence: CASCRGEASGELFF. The CDR3 DNA sequence: TGTGCCAGCTGTAGAGGGGAGGCGTCCGGGGAACTGTTTTTT. The chain carries TRBV11-1 and TRBJ2-2; weak D call: TRBD2 (6 bases). Germline CDR1 and CDR2: SGHAT and FQDESV (reference sequence). This CDR3 comprises 14 residues.

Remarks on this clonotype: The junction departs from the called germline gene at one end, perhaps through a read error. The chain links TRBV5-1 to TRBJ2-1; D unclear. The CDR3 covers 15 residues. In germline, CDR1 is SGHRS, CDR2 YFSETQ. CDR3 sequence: CASSPRESSYDEQFF. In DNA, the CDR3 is TGCGCCAGCAGCCCTAGAGAGAGCTCCTACGATGAGCAGTTCTTC.

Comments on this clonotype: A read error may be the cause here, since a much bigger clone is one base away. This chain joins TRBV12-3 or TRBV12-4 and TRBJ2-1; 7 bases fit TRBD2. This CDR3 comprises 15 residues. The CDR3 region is CASRWGGGRYNDQFF. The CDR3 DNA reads TGTGCCAGCAGATGGGGGGGAGGGCGATACAATGATCAGTTCTTC.

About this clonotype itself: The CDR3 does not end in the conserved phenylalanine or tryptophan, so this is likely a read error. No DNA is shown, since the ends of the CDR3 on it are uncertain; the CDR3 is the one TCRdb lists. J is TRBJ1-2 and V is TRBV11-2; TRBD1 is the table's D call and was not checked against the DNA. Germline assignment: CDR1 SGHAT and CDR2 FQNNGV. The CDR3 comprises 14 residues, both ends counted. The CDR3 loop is CASSTGGIIYGYPL.

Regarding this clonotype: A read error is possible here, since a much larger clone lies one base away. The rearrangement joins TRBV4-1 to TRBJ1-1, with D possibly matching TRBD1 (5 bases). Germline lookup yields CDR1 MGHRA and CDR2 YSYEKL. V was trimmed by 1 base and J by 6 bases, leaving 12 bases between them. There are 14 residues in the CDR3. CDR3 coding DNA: TGCGCCAGCAGCCAAGGGATAGGGGTCCCTGAAGCTTTCTTT. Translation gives CASSQGIGVPEAFF.

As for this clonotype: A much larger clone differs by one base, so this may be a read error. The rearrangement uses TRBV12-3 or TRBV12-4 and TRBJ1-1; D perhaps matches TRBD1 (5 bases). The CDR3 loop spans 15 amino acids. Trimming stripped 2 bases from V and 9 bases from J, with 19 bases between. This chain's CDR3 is CASSLHRTLGTKAFF. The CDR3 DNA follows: TGTGCCAGCAGTTTACACAGGACCCTCGGGACTAAAGCTTTCTTT.

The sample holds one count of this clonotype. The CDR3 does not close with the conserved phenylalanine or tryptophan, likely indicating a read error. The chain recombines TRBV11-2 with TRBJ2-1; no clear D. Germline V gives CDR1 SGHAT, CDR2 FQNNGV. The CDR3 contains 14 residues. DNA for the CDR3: TGTGCCAGCAGCTTAGGAACCTCCTACAAAGAGCAGTTCCTC. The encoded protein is CASSLGTSYKEQFL.

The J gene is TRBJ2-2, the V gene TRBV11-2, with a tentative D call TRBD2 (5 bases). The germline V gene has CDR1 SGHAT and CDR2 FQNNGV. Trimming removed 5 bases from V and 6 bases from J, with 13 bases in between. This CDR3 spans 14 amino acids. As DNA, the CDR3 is TGTGCCAGCAGCCCTGACGGGGTCGCCGGGGAGCTGTTTTTT. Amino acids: CASSPDGVAGELFF.

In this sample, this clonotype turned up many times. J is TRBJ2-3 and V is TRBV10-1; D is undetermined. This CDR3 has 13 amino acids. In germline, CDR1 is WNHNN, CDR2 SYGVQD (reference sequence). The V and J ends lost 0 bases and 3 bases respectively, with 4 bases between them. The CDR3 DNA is TGCGCCAGCAGTGAGTCGCTGACAGATACGCAGTATTTT. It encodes CASSESLTDTQYF.

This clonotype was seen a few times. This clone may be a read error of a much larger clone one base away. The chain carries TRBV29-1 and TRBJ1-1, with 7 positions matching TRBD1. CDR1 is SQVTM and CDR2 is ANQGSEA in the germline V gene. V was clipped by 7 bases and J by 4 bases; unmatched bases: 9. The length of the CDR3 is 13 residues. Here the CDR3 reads CSARGQMSTEAFF. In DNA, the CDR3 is TGCAGCGCTAGGGGACAGATGAGCACTGAAGCTTTCTTT. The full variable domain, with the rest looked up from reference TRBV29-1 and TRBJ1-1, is SAVISQKPSRDICQRGTSLTIQCQVDSQVTMMFWYRQQPGQSLTLIATANQGSEATYESGFVIDKFPISRPNLTFSTLTVSNMSPEDSSIYLCSARGQMSTEAFFGQGTRLTVV.

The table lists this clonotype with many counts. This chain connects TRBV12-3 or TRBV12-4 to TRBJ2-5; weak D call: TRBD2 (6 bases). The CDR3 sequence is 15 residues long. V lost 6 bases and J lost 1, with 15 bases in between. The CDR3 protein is CASRRTGATQETQYF. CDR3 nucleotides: TGTGCCAGCAGGCGCACGGGAGCTACCCAAGAGACCCAGTACTTC.

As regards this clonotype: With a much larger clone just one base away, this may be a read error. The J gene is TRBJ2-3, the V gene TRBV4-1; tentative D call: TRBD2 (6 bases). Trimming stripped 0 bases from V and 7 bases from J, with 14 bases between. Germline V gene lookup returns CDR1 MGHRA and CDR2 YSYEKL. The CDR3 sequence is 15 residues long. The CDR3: CASSQDFGDWYTQYF. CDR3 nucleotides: TGCGCCAGCAGCCAAGATTTTGGGGACTGGTATACGCAGTATTTT.

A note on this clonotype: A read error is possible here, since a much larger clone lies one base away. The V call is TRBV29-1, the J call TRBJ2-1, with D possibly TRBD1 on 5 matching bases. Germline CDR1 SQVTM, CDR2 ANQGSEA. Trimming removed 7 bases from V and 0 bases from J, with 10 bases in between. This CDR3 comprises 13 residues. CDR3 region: CSDEGDSYNEQFF. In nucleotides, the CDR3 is TGCAGCGACGAAGGGGACTCCTACAATGAGCAGTTCTTC.

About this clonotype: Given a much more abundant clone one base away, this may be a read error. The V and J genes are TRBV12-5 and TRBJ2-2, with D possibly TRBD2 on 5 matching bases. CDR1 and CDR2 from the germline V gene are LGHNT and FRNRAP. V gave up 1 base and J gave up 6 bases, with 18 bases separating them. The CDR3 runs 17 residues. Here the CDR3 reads CASGLALASPGAGELFF. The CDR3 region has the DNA TGTGCTAGTGGTTTGGCCTTGGCTAGCCCCGGGGCCGGGGAGCTGTTTTTT.

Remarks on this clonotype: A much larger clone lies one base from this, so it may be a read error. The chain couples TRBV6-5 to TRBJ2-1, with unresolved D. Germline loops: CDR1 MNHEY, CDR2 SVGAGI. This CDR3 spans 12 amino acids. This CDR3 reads CASSLRRSERFF. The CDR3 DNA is TGTGCCAGCAGCCTTAGAAGGAGTGAGCGGTTCTTC.

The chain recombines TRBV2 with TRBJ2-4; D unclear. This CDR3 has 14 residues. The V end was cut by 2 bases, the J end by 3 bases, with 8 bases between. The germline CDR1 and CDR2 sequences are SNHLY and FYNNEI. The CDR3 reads CASSENHDKNIQYF. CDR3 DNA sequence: TGTGCCAGCAGTGAAAACCACGACAAAAACATTCAGTACTTC.

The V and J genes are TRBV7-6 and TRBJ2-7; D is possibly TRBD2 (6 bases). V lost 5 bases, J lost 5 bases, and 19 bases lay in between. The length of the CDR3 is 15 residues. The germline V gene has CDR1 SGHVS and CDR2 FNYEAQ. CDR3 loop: CASSPSGVGGHEQYF. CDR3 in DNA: TGTGCCAGCAGCCCGTCTGGAGTGGGGGGACACGAGCAGTACTTC.